One sample yielded the 27 T cell receptor beta chains listed below, sequenced in a study of T-cell reconstitution after alpha-beta-depleted transplantation in children. Unique molecular identifiers were used to barcode this TCRbeta library. Using its own MiXCR run on the PCR reads, TCRdb lists one record per CDR3 protein. The sample has hundreds of thousands of distinct CDR3 sequences; roughly 9.1% are singletons. This material consisted of PBMCs, taken before TCRalphabeta/CD19-depleted stem cell transplant. Receptors originate from a boy under two years old with acute myeloid leukemia, due to receive a stem cell transplant.

This clonotype turned up a few times. The CDR3 region has the DNA TGCAGTGCTAGTGCGGGAGGAAGTAACTATGGCTACACCTTC. Amino acids: CSASAGGSNYGYTF. This rearrangement joins TRBV20-1 to TRBJ1-2; D not resolved. Germline CDR1 is DFQATT and CDR2 is SNEGSKA (reference sequence). Trimming left V 3 bases short and J 1 base short, with 12 bases between. This CDR3 has 14 residues.

This clonotype was observed a handful of times. The genes are TRBV30 and TRBJ2-7, with D unresolved. V was trimmed by 1 base and J by 0 bases, leaving 13 bases between them. The germline V gene encodes CDR1 GTSNPN and CDR2 SVGIG (reference sequence). The CDR3 covers 15 residues. The DNA of the CDR3 is TGTGCCTGGAGTGATCTGGGCAGGAGCTCCTACGAGCAGTACTTC. The encoded protein is CAWSDLGRSSYEQYF.

This clonotype showed up many times. The V and J genes are TRBV28 and TRBJ2-3, with D perhaps matching TRBD2 (5 bases). V was trimmed by 6 bases and J by 0 bases, leaving 10 bases between them. Germline V lookup: CDR1 MDHEN, CDR2 SYDVKM. The CDR3 contains 14 residues. In nucleotides, the CDR3 is TGTGCCAGCAGAGAGGGTCCTAGCACAGATACGCAGTATTTT. It specifies CASREGPSTDTQYF.

This clonotype has ten or more counts. The CDR3 protein is CASRGWSALNEQYF. The CDR3 DNA reads as TGTGCCAGCAGGGGGTGGTCTGCCCTGAACGAGCAGTACTTC. The rearrangement joins TRBV27 to TRBJ2-7; no clear D. CDR3 size: 14 residues. V dropped 6 bases and J dropped 5 bases, with 17 bases sitting between them. Germline values: CDR1 MNHEY, CDR2 SMNVEV (reference sequence).

The V gene is TRBV5-1, the J gene TRBJ2-1; TRBD2 is a possible D gene (5 bases). Trimming removed 5 bases at V and 8 bases at J, with 17 bases between. The length of the CDR3 is 14 residues. Germline V gives CDR1 SGHRS, CDR2 YFSETQ. The DNA for the CDR3 is TGCGCCAGCAGAATCGGTTTTTTGAGGGATGAGCAGTTCTTC. As protein: CASRIGFLRDEQFF.

This clonotype was observed many times. The chain uses TRBV14 and TRBJ2-2; the match to TRBD2 covers 7 bases. The CDR3 is 14 residues long. With 8 bases clipped from V and 5 bases from J, the junction kept 8 bases outside the gene matches. Germline CDR1 is SGHDN and CDR2 is FVKESK. The CDR3 reads CASSRLALTGELFF. CDR3 bases: TGTGCCAGCTCGAGACTAGCCCTAACCGGGGAGCTGTTTTTT.

This clonotype has at least ten counts. The gene calls are TRBV7-3 and TRBJ2-5; TRBD1 matches 9 bases. Trimming removed 6 bases from V and 3 bases from J; junction bases left unmatched: 14. Germline CDR1 and CDR2: SGHTA and FQGTGA. This CDR3 has 17 residues. The CDR3 nucleotides are TGTGCCAGCAGTTCCCTGCAGGACAGGGGCCAGGAAGAGACCCAGTACTTC. It codes for CASSSLQDRGQEETQYF.

This clonotype has only a few counts. The rearrangement links TRBV20-1 to TRBJ2-1, with 8 bases lining up with TRBD2. From germline, CDR1 is DFQATT and CDR2 SNEGSKA (reference sequence). The V segment lost 5 bases and the J segment 8 bases; nucleotides outside the gene matches: 8. The CDR3 length is 13 residues. CDR3: CSAPSGSLHEQFF. The CDR3 DNA reads as TGCAGTGCTCCAAGCGGGAGCCTCCATGAGCAGTTCTTC.

The CDR3 DNA reads TGCGCCAGCAGCCAGCAGACTAGCGGAACCTACGAGCAGTACTTC. It is translated as CASSQQTSGTYEQYF. V gene TRBV4-3 combines with J gene TRBJ2-7; 9 positions agree with TRBD2. The CDR3 totals 15 residues. Germline loops: CDR1 LGHNA, CDR2 YSLEER. The junction had 5 bases not matched to a gene; V was cut back by 3 bases and J by 2 bases.

There are many counts of this clonotype. The V call is TRBV6-5, the J call TRBJ1-1; D uncertain. The CDR3 spans 15 residues. V lost 1 base to trimming and J lost 1 base, with 10 bases between them. Germline CDR1 and CDR2: MNHEY and SVGAGI. The CDR3 DNA follows: TGTGCCAGCAGTTACTATGTACTCAGGAACACTGAAGCTTTCTTT. Translated, it gives CASSYYVLRNTEAFF.

This clonotype was recorded many times. The rearrangement links TRBV4-2 to TRBJ1-2; 8 bases align to TRBD1. The junction had 8 bases not matched to a gene; V was cut back by 1 base and J by 4 bases. The germline V gene has CDR1 LGHNA and CDR2 YNFKEQ. The CDR3 consists of 16 residues. The CDR3 coding sequence is TGTGCCAGCAGCCAAGCCTTCGGGACAGGAGTCTATGGCTACACCTTC. Translation: CASSQAFGTGVYGYTF.

This clonotype has just a few counts. The V call is TRBV7-2, the J call TRBJ2-1, with D unresolved. The CDR3 runs to 15 residues. Trimming shortened V by 5 bases and J by 5 bases, and 16 bases separated the two germline ends. Germline V gene sequence: CDR1 SGHTA, CDR2 FQGNSA. The CDR3 bases are TGTGCCAGCAGCACCATGCAGAAGGGAAACAATGAGCAGTTCTTC. This gives the protein CASSTMQKGNNEQFF.

This clonotype was counted at least ten times. The chain couples TRBV10-3 to TRBJ2-3; D gene uncertain. There are 16 residues in the CDR3. Germline V gives CDR1 ENHRY, CDR2 SYGVKD. V was cut by 2 bases and J by 0 bases, with 12 bases left in between. CDR3 sequence (DNA): TGTGCCATCAGTGAGGTGGCAATTCCTAGCACAGATACGCAGTATTTT. Its translation is CAISEVAIPSTDTQYF.

This clonotype was observed many times. The genes are TRBV7-9 and TRBJ2-5, with 9 positions matching TRBD2. V was clipped by 5 bases and J by 5 bases; unmatched bases: 6. This CDR3 comprises 14 residues. The germline gives CDR1 SEHNR, CDR2 FQNEAQ (reference sequence). The CDR3 coding sequence is TGTGCCAGCAGCCCGCTGACTAGCGGCGAGACCCAGTACTTC. Translated, it gives CASSPLTSGETQYF.

This clonotype was recorded once. The chain recombines TRBV6-4 with TRBJ1-1; 7 bases align to TRBD1. V lost 5 bases to trimming and J lost 3 bases; unmatched junction nucleotides: 6. This CDR3 region has 14 residues. Germline V CDR1 and CDR2: MRHNA, SNTAGT. CDR3 sequence: CASSSYRGDTEAFF. DNA of the CDR3: TGTGCCAGCAGTAGCTACAGGGGAGACACTGAAGCTTTCTTT.

This clonotype was recorded at least ten times. The chain is built from TRBV29-1 and TRBJ2-7, with D perhaps TRBD2 (6 bases). Germline values: CDR1 SQVTM, CDR2 ANQGSEA. V was trimmed by 5 bases and J by 6 bases, leaving 14 bases between them. The CDR3 covers 12 residues. CDR3 amino acids: CSVPDMGGEQYF. In nucleotides, the CDR3 is TGCAGCGTTCCCGACATGGGAGGCGAGCAGTACTTC.

As to this clonotype: Being one base from a much bigger clone, this may be a read error. The chain couples TRBV11-1 to TRBJ2-7, with TRBD1 as a possible D gene (6 bases). This CDR3 is 13 amino acids long. Trimming stripped 5 bases from V and 0 bases from J, with 8 bases between. The germline V gene has CDR1 SGHAT and CDR2 FQDESV (reference sequence). The CDR3, as DNA: TGTGCCAGCAGCCGGACAGACTCCTACGAGCAGTACTTC. It specifies CASSRTDSYEQYF. The full variable domain, with the rest looked up from reference TRBV11-1 and TRBJ2-7, is EAEVAQSPRYKITEKSQAVAFWCDPISGHATLYWYRQILGQGPELLVQFQDESVVDDSQLPKDRFSAERLKGVDSTLKIQPAELGDSAMYLCASSRTDSYEQYFGPGTRLTVT.

On this clonotype itself: A clone one base away is much larger, so this may be a read error. The J gene is TRBJ2-1, the V gene TRBV29-1; 9 positions agree with TRBD2. Losses at the gene ends were 4 bases for V and 2 bases for J; bases not matched to a gene: 15. CDR3 length: 18 amino acids. Looked up from germline, CDR1 is SQVTM and CDR2 is ANQGSEA. CDR3 amino acids: CSVARLADLGRTYNEQFF. CDR3 sequence (DNA): TGCAGCGTTGCCCGACTAGCGGACCTAGGGAGGACCTACAATGAGCAGTTCTTC.

This clonotype was seen repeatedly, ten times or more. The rearrangement links TRBV6-1 to TRBJ1-6, with D maybe TRBD1 (5 bases). With 4 bases removed from V and 15 bases from J, the gap between germline ends came to 10 bases. Germline assignment: CDR1 MNHNS and CDR2 SASEGT. The CDR3 is 11 residues long. The CDR3 spells CASSVGLRLHF. The CDR3 bases are TGTGCCAGCAGTGTGGGACTTCGCCTCCACTTT.

The CDR3: CASSQHIRDTGVDEQFF. The CDR3 DNA sequence: TGCGCCAGCAGCCAACACATCCGGGACACGGGTGTGGATGAGCAGTTCTTC. The gene calls are TRBV4-3 and TRBJ2-1; D may be TRBD1 (6 bases). The ends were cut back, 2 bases at V and 8 bases at J, with 22 bases in the middle. The germline CDR1 and CDR2 sequences are LGHNA and YSLEER. This CDR3 is 17 amino acids long.

With respect to this clonotype: A clone one base away is much larger, so this may be a read error. This chain links TRBV3-1 with TRBJ1-2; tentative D call: TRBD1 (5 bases). Germline V gene data show CDR1 as LGHDT and CDR2 as YNNKEL (reference sequence). CDR3 length: 15 residues. The CDR3 DNA reads TGTGCCTGCAGCGACATAGTGGGGCGCGACTATGGCTACACCTTC. It translates to CACSDIVGRDYGYTF.

This clonotype was counted ten times or more. The chain joins TRBV10-3 to TRBJ2-2; unclear D gene. The CDR3 runs to 16 residues. Germline CDR1 reads ENHRY; CDR2 reads SYGVKD. Trimming pared 4 bases from V and 0 bases from J, leaving 12 bases between. CDR3 nucleotides: TGTGCCATCAGTGGGTGGGCACGGGCGAACACCGGGGAGCTGTTTTTT. It codes for CAISGWARANTGELFF.

This clonotype was observed at least ten times. The J gene is TRBJ2-1, the V gene TRBV5-6; possibly TRBD2 for D (6 bases). The V and J ends lost 6 bases and 8 bases respectively, with 12 bases between them. This CDR3 is built from 12 residues. Germline V CDR1 and CDR2: SGHDT, YYEEEE. Written as DNA, the CDR3 is TGTGCCAGCACCATGGGAGGTTATGAGCAGTTCTTC. It yields the protein CASTMGGYEQFF.

In this sample, this clonotype turned up many times. V usage is TRBV12-3 or TRBV12-4 and J usage is TRBJ1-1; 8 positions agree with TRBD1. The CDR3 extends over 15 amino acids. V lost 5 bases to trimming and J lost 0 bases; unmatched junction nucleotides: 5. As DNA, the CDR3 is TGTGCCAGCAGTGCAAACAGGGGGATGAACACTGAAGCTTTCTTT. This translates into CASSANRGMNTEAFF.

This clonotype was observed at least ten times. V usage is TRBV5-1 and J usage is TRBJ1-6; D is unclear. The CDR3 consists of 12 residues. Germline loops: CDR1 SGHRS, CDR2 YFSETQ. V lost 2 bases, J lost 7 bases, and 4 bases lay in between. The CDR3 sequence: CASSFRNSPLHF. CDR3 DNA sequence: TGCGCCAGCAGCTTCCGGAATTCACCCCTCCACTTT.

The sample holds many counts of this clonotype. This chain joins TRBV12-3 or TRBV12-4 and TRBJ2-5; TRBD2 matches at 7 bases. This CDR3 has 13 amino acids. V was pared by 3 bases and J by 5 bases, with 3 bases of the junction left unmatched. The CDR3, as DNA: TGTGCCAGCAGTTTCGGGGGGTATGAGACCCAGTACTTC. Its protein product is CASSFGGYETQYF.

At least ten counts were recorded for this clonotype. Compared with germline, one end of the junction differs, possibly owing to a read error. The chain is built from TRBV10-3 and TRBJ2-3; D unclear. CDR1 ENHRY and CDR2 SYGVKD come from the germline V gene. There are 10 residues in the CDR3. Here the CDR3 DNA reads TGTGCCATCGGCACGGATACGCAGTATTTT. It specifies CAIGTDTQYF.